The sequence of this T cell receptor (beta chain) was determined in a study of a mutant IDH1 vaccine in newly diagnosed glioma. Clones were read by immunoSEQ multiplex PCR, and TCRdb kept only the in-frame ones, dropping some. The sample lists 70,000 to 90,000 clones, 70% to 90% occurring once. Note on this clone: Its cognate antigen is unknown.

Per germline, CDR1 SGHRS and CDR2 YFSETQ. Trimming pared 0 bases from V and 5 bases from J, leaving 14 bases between. The CDR3 runs 15 residues. Time point: week 23, last vaccination. What each vaccine dose contained was 300 ug of mutant IDH1 20-mer peptide, accompanied by topical imiquimod. The sequenced sample was PBMCs, obtained from a glioma patient whose treatment included an IDH1 peptide vaccine. The sequence was collected from a man younger than 40 with glioma. Some clones in this sample may be carry-over from other donors' samples. This chain joins TRBV5-1 and TRBJ1-2; weak D call: TRBD1 (5 bases). CDR3 nucleotide sequence: TGCGCCAGCAGCTTGGACGGGACCGCATATTATGGCTACACCTTC. Its translation is CASSLDGTAYYGYTF.